This T cell receptor (beta chain) was sequenced for a study of T cell responses to AZD1222 COVID-19 vaccine. On the study more broadly: The analysis combined second doses at about 4 or about 12 weeks.

A remark on this clone: The antigen remains undetermined.

The data were produced by immunoSEQ multiplex PCR, yet TCRdb's version contains in-frame clones alone and is incomplete. Of 100,000 to 150,000 clones listed, about 86% are singletons. Study findings and constraints: Spike-specific TCR breadth rose after two AZD1222 doses, and depth rose as well. Reportedly, nearly half of unique spike TCRs recognized epitopes outside B.1.351/B.1.1.7 mutations. Seropositivity was recorded at baseline in only 6 or 7 AZD1222 recipients.

The CDR3 sequence is 12 residues long. V lost 0 bases, J lost 4 bases, and 6 bases lay in between. Germline CDR1 reads GTSNPN; CDR2 reads SVGIG (reference sequence). The sample was peripheral blood, taken on day 0 of AZD1222 vaccination. The chain is built from TRBV30 and TRBJ2-5, with D possibly matching TRBD2 (6 bases). This receptor was identified in an adult in good health. The CDR3 reads CAWSVSGETQYF. CDR3 nucleotides: TGTGCCTGGAGTGTTAGCGGAGAGACCCAGTACTTC.